The clone carrying this T cell receptor (beta chain) was recorded at least ten times. Under 3 months in duration, the ophthalmopathy in affected donors had moderate-to-severe activity, CAS ≥3 and NOSPECS ≥4. A volume of approximately 9.2 ml of fresh peripheral blood supplied the PBMCs. Amplified TCR beta CDR3 regions were obtained using RNA transcripts as template. Second-round multiplex PCR came after a first-round RT-PCR that employed HTBI primers. TCRdb re-derived calls from the multiplex PCR reads in MiXCR, one entry per CDR3 protein. The sample holds about 220,000 distinct CDR3 sequences, approximately 21% seen once. This sample is drawn from a study of Graves' ophthalmopathy and Graves' hyperthyroidism. In the study overall: The collection of peripheral blood took place at initial diagnosis, before any treatment.

The V and J ends lost 4 bases and 8 bases, in that order; junction bases with no gene match: 3. This CDR3 has 14 amino acids. Germline values: CDR1 SNHLY, CDR2 FYNNEI. The chain has TRBV2 and TRBJ2-7, with TRBD2 identical over 15 bases. Material: peripheral blood. The TCR sequence derives from a woman aged 45-65 years with Graves' ophthalmopathy. As DNA, the CDR3 is TGTGCCAGCAGTGCCGGGACTAGCGGGAGGAAGCAGTACTTC. Residues: CASSAGTSGRKQYF.